These T cell receptor beta chains were read from a single sample in a study of T cells in Graves' hyperthyroidism and ophthalmopathy. TCRdb reanalysed the multiplex PCR reads using MiXCR and keeps one entry per CDR3 protein. The sample lists some 350,000 distinct CDR3 sequences, 15% to 20% seen once, with around 3.4% in the top ten. Sequences were obtained from blood. These receptors were taken from a woman under 30 with Graves' hyperthyroidism. Both conserved end residues are part of each CDR3. D genes are given only for firm matches. Part of the rows lack a size; the others show once, few, many or a class for expanded clones.

many,TRBV20-1,TRBD1,TRBJ1-1,TGCAGTGCTAGAGCGAGACAGGGCGCGGGTGAAGCTTTCTTT,CSARARQGAGEAFF
.,TRBV4-2,.,TRBJ2-6,TGTGCCAGCAGCCAAGAAACCTCCACCTCTGGGGCCAACGTCCTGACTTTC,CASSQETSTSGANVLTF
many,TRBV6-1,.,TRBJ1-2,TGTGCCAGCAGTGGCCCCGGGATTCCGCGCTATGGCTACACCTTC,CASSGPGIPRYGYTF
many,TRBV5-1,TRBD1,TRBJ1-1,TGCGCCAGCAGTCGACAGGGTGGCACTGAAGCTTTCTTT,CASSRQGGTEAFF
few,TRBV28,.,TRBJ1-2,TGTGCCAGCAGCTACAGGCGGGATGGCTACACCTTC,CASSYRRDGYTF
many,TRBV28,.,TRBJ1-2,TGTGCCAGCAGTTTTCGGGATAGCTACACCTTC,CASSFRDSYTF
many,TRBV11-2,.,TRBJ2-2,TGTGCCACCTCGGGGACAATAAACACCGGGGAGCTGTTTTTT,CATSGTINTGELFF
many,TRBV7-9,TRBD1,TRBJ2-5,TGTGCCAGCAGCATAGCAGGGGGCCCAGAGACCCAGTACTTC,CASSIAGGPETQYF
few,TRBV9,.,TRBJ1-3,TGTGCCAGCAGCGTTAGGTGGGGGCAAGCTGGAAACACCATATATTTT,CASSVRWGQAGNTIYF
many,TRBV5-5,.,TRBJ1-5,TGTGCCAGCAGCTTGAGGCTGCAAGAGGTCCAAAATCAGCCCCAGCATTTT,CASSLRLQEVQNQPQHF
many,TRBV7-8,TRBD2,TRBJ2-2,TGTGCCAGCAGCCCGGGACTAGCGGGGGTAGCCGGGGAGCTGTTTTTT,CASSPGLAGVAGELFF
.,TRBV20-1,.,TRBJ2-5,TGCAGTGCTAGAGATACGGGCAGGACTCAAGAGACCCAGTACTTC,CSARDTGRTQETQYF
.,TRBV5-1,.,TRBJ1-1,TGCGCCAGCAGCTTGGCCACGTGGCAGAACACTGAAGCTTTCTTT,CASSLATWQNTEAFF
.,TRBV19,.,TRBJ2-1,TGTGCCAGCCACCTCGGCGGAACCTACAATGAGCAGTTCTTC,CASHLGGTYNEQFF
few,TRBV5-1,.,TRBJ2-2,TGCGCCAGCAGCCCTCGGGGTAGCGGTAACACCGGGGAGCTGTTTTTT,CASSPRGSGNTGELFF
many,TRBV7-3,.,TRBJ2-7,TGTGCCAGCAGCCAGGGTGGGGGTGGCGAGCAGCACTTC,CASSQGGGGEQHF
many,TRBV11-3,.,TRBJ1-1,TGTGCCAGCAGCTTAGTCTCGGACTCTGAAGCTTTCTTT,CASSLVSDSEAFF
many,TRBV20-1,TRBD2,TRBJ2-5,TGCAGTGCGGCGACTAGCGGGGGTTCAGAGACCCAGTACTTC,CSAATSGGSETQYF
many,TRBV7-2,.,TRBJ2-5,TGTGCCAGCAGCTTAAGTTCGGCGAGCGGGACCCAGTACTTC,CASSLSSASGTQYF
few,TRBV6-1,.,TRBJ1-1,TGTGCCAGCAGAGCCGACGTGGGACCCTGGGGTGAAGCTTTCTTT,CASRADVGPWGEAFF
.,TRBV29-1,TRBD1,TRBJ2-5,TGCAGCGTTGATTCAGGGGGCGCGATCGGACCAGAGACCCAGTACTTC,CSVDSGGAIGPETQYF
.,TRBV10-3,.,TRBJ1-1,TGTGCCATCAGTGAGAGACTTGAAGCTTTCTTT,CAISERLEAFF
many,TRBV4-1,.,TRBJ2-7,TGCGCCAGCAGCCAAGTAGGCGGGAAAAGCTACAACGAGCAGTACTTC,CASSQVGGKSYNEQYF
.,TRBV7-9,.,TRBJ2-7,TGTGCCAGCAGCTCTCTGGGATCCCTCGATCAGTACTTC,CASSSLGSLDQYF
.,TRBV28,.,TRBJ1-5,TGTGCCAGCAGTCGGGGGGTCAGTCAGCCCCAGCATTTT,CASSRGVSQPQHF
many,TRBV30,TRBD1,TRBJ1-1,TGTGCCTGGAGTCCGAGGGGACAGGGCACCTCTGAAGCTTTCTTT,CAWSPRGQGTSEAFF
many,TRBV3-1,.,TRBJ2-5,TGTGCCAGCAGCCAAGGACTGCTCCAAGAGACCCAGTACTTC,CASSQGLLQETQYF
.,TRBV6-5,.,TRBJ1-5,TGTGCCAGCAGATTACTCGGGACAAGCAATCAGCCCCAGCATTTT,CASRLLGTSNQPQHF
many,TRBV20-1,.,TRBJ1-5,TGCAGTGCCGACGACAATCCGGCTAGCAATCAGCCCCAGCATTTT,CSADDNPASNQPQHF
few,TRBV2,.,TRBJ1-1,TGTGCCAGTCAAATTTCCGACAGACTGAACACTGAAGCTTTCTTT,CASQISDRLNTEAFF
many,TRBV7-2,.,TRBJ2-7,TGTGCCAGCAGTAAGACAGAATTAACCTACGAGCAGTACTTC,CASSKTELTYEQYF
.,TRBV2,TRBD2,TRBJ2-5,TGTGCCAACGGACTAGATGAGACCCAGTACTTC,CANGLDETQYF
many,TRBV2,.,TRBJ2-2,TGTGCCAGCACCCGGTGGAGACAGCGAAACGGGGAGCTGTTTTTT,CASTRWRQRNGELFF
once,TRBV27,.,TRBJ1-2,TGTGCCAGCAGTCCCCCCAGAATTGACCCCTTTGGTTATGGCTACACCTTC,CASSPPRIDPFGYGYTF
many,TRBV11-2,.,TRBJ1-1,TGTGCCAGCAGCTTAGGAGGGTATCCTGAAGCTTTCTTT,CASSLGGYPEAFF
once,TRBV7-9,.,TRBJ1-5,TGTGGCAGCACTAGGGGGAGGGATCAGCCCCAGCATTTT,CGSTRGRDQPQHF
.,TRBV11-1,.,TRBJ1-1,TGTGCCAGCAGCTTATCATACGGGGGCCTGACCTCTGAAGCTTTCTTT,CASSLSYGGLTSEAFF
.,TRBV6-5,.,TRBJ2-5,TGTGCCAGCAGTTACAGGCAGGCCCTGGTCCCAGAGACCCAGTACTTC,CASSYRQALVPETQYF
few,TRBV6-5,.,TRBJ2-7,TGTGCCAGCAGTTCCCGCGGGGCCCTCGAGGGGAAGCAGTACTTC,CASSSRGALEGKQYF
many,TRBV27,.,TRBJ1-2,TGTGCCAGCAGTCAGATGGCTAACTATGGCTACACCTTC,CASSQMANYGYTF
many,TRBV30,.,TRBJ1-5,TGTGCCTGGAGTGTTCAGGGTAGCCAGCCCCAGCATTTT,CAWSVQGSQPQHF
.,TRBV6-1,TRBD2,TRBJ2-7,TGTGCCAGCACGAGGACTAGCGGGGGGTCCGGGGACGAGCAGTACTTC,CASTRTSGGSGDEQYF
.,TRBV4-2,TRBD1,TRBJ2-7,TGTGCCAGCAGCCAGGGGACAGGGAGCCCCTACGAGCAGTACTTC,CASSQGTGSPYEQYF
.,TRBV6-5,.,TRBJ1-2,TGTGCCAGCAGTTACTCGCTAGGATCCGGGACGGCAGATGACTACACCTTC,CASSYSLGSGTADDYTF
many,TRBV7-2,TRBD1,TRBJ2-7,TGTGCCAGCAGCCCCAGGACAGGCCACACCAGGGAGCAGTACTTC,CASSPRTGHTREQYF
many,TRBV5-6,.,TRBJ1-1,TGTGCCAGCAGCTTCGTCGGTGGTGGGTTGAACACTGAAGCTTTCTTT,CASSFVGGGLNTEAFF
many,TRBV24-1,.,TRBJ2-2,TGTGCCACCAGTGAAAGACAGTCTGGGGAGCTGTTTTTT,CATSERQSGELFF
few,TRBV4-2,.,TRBJ2-5,TGTGCCAGCAGCCAAGAGGGCAGGCTTTTTTGGGAGACCCAGTACTTC,CASSQEGRLFWETQYF
many,TRBV3-1,TRBD1,TRBJ1-1,TGTGCCAGCAGCCAAGAGGCGGGACAGGTGAACACTGAAGCTTTCTTT,CASSQEAGQVNTEAFF
.,TRBV12-3/TRBV12-4,.,TRBJ2-7,TGTGCCAGCAGGCAGTACTTAGGCTACGAGCAGTACTTC,CASRQYLGYEQYF
.,TRBV6-5,.,TRBJ1-2,TGTGCCAGCAGTTACAGGGAGGATGACGGCTACACCTTC,CASSYREDDGYTF
many,TRBV20-1,TRBD2,TRBJ2-5,TGCAGTGTCTGGACTAGCGGGGGACAAGAGACCCAGTACTTC,CSVWTSGGQETQYF
many,TRBV11-2,.,TRBJ2-7,TGTGCCAGCAGCTTAGGGCGGGGACACTACGAGCAGTACTTC,CASSLGRGHYEQYF
many,TRBV15,TRBD2,TRBJ2-7,TGTGCCACCAGCAGAGGGAGCGGGGAAGGAGGCGAGCAGTACTTC,CATSRGSGEGGEQYF
many,TRBV5-1,.,TRBJ2-7,TGCGCCAGCAGCTTGTCAGGGTCAATAACCTACGAGCAGTACTTC,CASSLSGSITYEQYF
many,TRBV27,.,TRBJ1-2,TGTGCCAGCAGCCCAAGGGTGGATCTTGATGGCTACACCTTC,CASSPRVDLDGYTF
many,TRBV28,TRBD2,TRBJ2-7,TGTGCCAGCGGGAGGTCAATAGCGGGGAACTCCTACGAGCAGTACTTC,CASGRSIAGNSYEQYF
.,TRBV6-1,.,TRBJ1-5,TGTGCCAGCACCCACAGGGATCAGCCCCAGCATTTT,CASTHRDQPQHF
many,TRBV24-1,.,TRBJ2-7,TGTGCCACCAGTGATTCTTCGGGAAACGAGCAGTACTTC,CATSDSSGNEQYF
many,TRBV27,.,TRBJ2-7,TGTGCCAGCAGTTTATTCAGTTCTTCCTACGAGCAGTACTTC,CASSLFSSSYEQYF